The clone carrying this T cell receptor (beta chain) was seen a handful of times. These data originate in a study of regulatory T cells in long-lasting Graves disease. Described time point: newly diagnosed GD, antithyroid drugs for less than 3 months. After RNA was extracted from PBMCs, the TCR library was made from it. Investigators prepared the TCR beta libraries by applying iRepertoire HTBI primers and Arm-PCR of CDR3 regions. TCRdb redid the calling of the multiplex PCR reads with MiXCR, one entry per CDR3 protein. Among roughly 380,000 distinct CDR3 sequences listed, 16% were seen once. This CDR3 comprises 16 residues. The V gene's germline CDR1 is LGHNA and CDR2 YNFKEQ. V lost 3 bases, J lost 7 bases, and 10 bases stayed unmatched. These data are also associated with another study on T cells in Graves' hyperthyroidism and ophthalmopathy.

The chain employs TRBV4-2 and TRBJ2-7; 12 bases fit TRBD1. Here the sequenced sample was peripheral blood mononuclear cells (PBMCs), taken at new diagnosis, from a patient treated with antithyroid drugs. The receptor was isolated from a man aged 35 to 55 with Graves disease. CDR3 DNA: TGTGCCAGCAGCCATATTCCGGGACAGGGGGCTGGTGAGCAGTACTTC. Amino acid sequence: CASSHIPGQGAGEQYF.